This TCR beta chain was observed in a study of regulatory T cells in long-lasting Graves disease. Findings and caveats of the study: Persistent Graves' patients had lower TCR diversity than newly diagnosed ones. Under persistent disease, TRBV28, TRBJ1-2 and TRBJ2-5 were used preferentially. Analysis covered peripheral blood alone, not thyroid tissue.

This CDR3 spans 14 amino acids. Trimming took 10 bases from V and 5 from J, leaving 18 bases between them. Germline V gives CDR1 LNHDA, CDR2 SQIVND (reference sequence). As for this clonotype: Its antigen is unknown.

The time point is: persistent/refractory GD, antithyroid drugs over 5 years with positive TRAb. There was RNA extracted from PBMCs, and the TCR library was made from it. In building TCR beta libraries, iRepertoire HTBI primers were used together with Arm-PCR of CDR3 regions. TCRdb re-called the multiplex PCR reads through MiXCR, storing one row per CDR3 protein. The table lists about 420,000 distinct CDR3 sequences, roughly a quarter of them singletons. The chain uses TRBV19 and TRBJ1-5; no clear D. Sequences were derived from peripheral blood mononuclear cells (PBMCs), sampled when the disease was refractory, from a patient treated with antithyroid drugs. The sequence came from a female donor with Graves disease. The CDR3 is CANESYRGDQPQHF. DNA for the CDR3: TGTGCCAACGAATCCTACCGCGGAGATCAGCCCCAGCATTTT.